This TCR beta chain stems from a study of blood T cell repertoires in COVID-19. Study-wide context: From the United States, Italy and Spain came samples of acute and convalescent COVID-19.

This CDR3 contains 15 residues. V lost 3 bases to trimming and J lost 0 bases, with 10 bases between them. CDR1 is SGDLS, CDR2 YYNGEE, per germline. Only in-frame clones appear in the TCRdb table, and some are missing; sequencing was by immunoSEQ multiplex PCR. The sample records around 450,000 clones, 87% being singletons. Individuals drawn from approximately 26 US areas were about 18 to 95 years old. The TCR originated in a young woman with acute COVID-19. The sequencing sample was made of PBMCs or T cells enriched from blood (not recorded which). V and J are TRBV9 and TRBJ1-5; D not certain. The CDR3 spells CASSADGISNQPQHF. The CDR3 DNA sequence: TGTGCCAGCAGCGCCGACGGGATTAGCAATCAGCCCCAGCATTTT.